This TCR beta chain emerged from a study of T cell responses to AZD1222 COVID-19 vaccine. Sequencing used immunoSEQ multiplex PCR; TCRdb keeps in-frame clones, though not all of them. The table includes roughly 190,000 clones, about 89% detected once. About this clone: Its antigen is undetermined.

J gave up 6 bases and V 3 bases, and 13 bases lay outside the gene matches. CDR3 length: 17 residues. Looked up from germline, CDR1 is KGHSH and CDR2 is LQKENI. Study outcomes and limitations: The reported proportion of spike-specific TCRs targeting unmutated variant regions was nearly half. Spike-specific TCR repertoires showed rising breadth and depth after two AZD1222 doses. White British people made up most donors, females outnumbered males, and clonal diversity was possibly underestimated. Researchers took repertoire samples only after the peak T cell response had come.

The clonotype was recovered from an adult who received the AZD1222 COVID-19 vaccine. The gene calls are TRBV18 and TRBJ1-1, with TRBD1 identical over 10 bases. The sequences come from peripheral blood, collected 28 days after the second AZD1222 dose. The DNA of the CDR3 is TGTGCCAGCTCACCGGCGGGGACAGGGGCTCTCGGGGCTGAAGCTTTCTTT. It yields the protein CASSPAGTGALGAEAFF.